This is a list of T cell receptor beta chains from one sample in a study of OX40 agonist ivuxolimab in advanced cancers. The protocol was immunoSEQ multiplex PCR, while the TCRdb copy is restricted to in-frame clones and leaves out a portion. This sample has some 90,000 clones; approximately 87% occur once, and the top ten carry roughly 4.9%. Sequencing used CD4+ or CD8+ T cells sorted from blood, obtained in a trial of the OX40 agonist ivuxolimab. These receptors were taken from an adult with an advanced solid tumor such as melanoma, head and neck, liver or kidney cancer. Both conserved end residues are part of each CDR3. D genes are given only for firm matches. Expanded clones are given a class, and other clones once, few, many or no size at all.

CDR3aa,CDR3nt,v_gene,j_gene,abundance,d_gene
CASSQGAQPQHF,TGCGCCAGCAGTCAGGGGGCCCAGCCCCAGCATTTT,TRBV10-2,TRBJ1-5,.,TRBD1
CASSPTSYEQFF,TGTGCCAGCAGCCCGACTAGCTATGAGCAGTTCTTC,TRBV7-2,TRBJ2-1,.,TRBD2
CAISEFPSGRANEQFF,TGTGCCATCAGTGAATTCCCTAGCGGGAGGGCCAATGAGCAGTTCTTC,TRBV10-3,TRBJ2-1,few,TRBD2
CASSLGGYEQYF,TGTGCCAGCAGTTTGGGGGGGTACGAGCAGTACTTC,TRBV6-5,TRBJ2-7,.,TRBD2
CASSPPRGAKNIQYF,TGTGCCAGCTCACCACCGAGGGGCGCCAAAAACATTCAGTACTTC,TRBV18,TRBJ2-4,.,.
CASSSEGTSGAYNEQFF,TGTGCCAGCAGCTCAGAAGGGACTAGCGGGGCTTACAATGAGCAGTTCTTC,TRBV7-2,TRBJ2-1,.,TRBD2
CASSFSGSDRRSGNTIYF,TGTGCCAGCAGCTTCTCTGGATCCGACAGGCGATCAGGAAACACCATATATTTT,TRBV7-9,TRBJ1-3,.,.
CASSSTGTRSYNEQFF,TGTGCCAGCAGCTCTACCGGGACACGTTCCTACAATGAGCAGTTCTTC,TRBV7-8,TRBJ2-1,.,.
CAWSVQGTDTQYF,TGTGCCTGGAGTGTACAGGGGACAGATACGCAGTATTTT,TRBV30,TRBJ2-3,.,TRBD1
CASQPTGGFTNEKLFF,TGTGCCAGCCAACCGACCGGAGGTTTTACTAATGAAAAACTGTTTTTT,TRBV28,TRBJ1-4,.,.
CASSLETPTDTQYF,TGCGCCAGCAGCTTGGAAACCCCCACAGATACGCAGTATTTT,TRBV5-1,TRBJ2-3,once,.
CASESGGTTGELFF,TGCGCCAGCGAGTCGGGGGGGACCACCGGGGAGCTGTTTTTT,TRBV5-1,TRBJ2-2,.,TRBD2
CASTRGNEQYF,TGTGCCAGCACCCGAGGAAACGAGCAGTACTTC,TRBV27,TRBJ2-7,.,.
CASSSQGNTEAFF,TGTGCCAGCAGCTCTCAAGGGAACACTGAAGCTTTCTTT,TRBV6-6,TRBJ1-1,.,.
CAWSWDTDNSPLHF,TGTGCCTGGAGCTGGGACACCGATAATTCACCCCTCCACTTT,TRBV30,TRBJ1-6,once,.
CASRASGDSYEQYF,TGTGCCAGCAGGGCTAGCGGGGACTCCTACGAGCAGTACTTC,TRBV28,TRBJ2-7,.,TRBD2
CASRRQAMNTEAFF,TGTGCCAGCAGGAGACAAGCAATGAACACTGAAGCTTTCTTT,TRBV28,TRBJ1-1,.,.
CASRRTRNTEAFF,TGTGCCAGCAGGCGGACAAGGAACACTGAAGCTTTCTTT,TRBV27,TRBJ1-1,few,.
CASSPRGHTDTQYF,TGTGCCAGCTCACCACGGGGTCACACAGATACGCAGTATTTT,TRBV18,TRBJ2-3,.,.
CASSLTLAGGETQYF,TGTGCCAGCAGTCTAACTCTAGCGGGAGGAGAGACCCAGTACTTC,TRBV27,TRBJ2-5,.,TRBD2
CASSYAGWGEAFF,TGTGCCAGCAGTTACGCCGGGTGGGGTGAAGCTTTCTTT,TRBV6-5,TRBJ1-1,.,.
CASSLRGSFGNEQFF,TGTGCCAGCAGCTTACGAGGCTCCTTCGGGAATGAGCAGTTCTTC,TRBV7-2,TRBJ2-1,.,.
CASSLGTATDTQYF,TGCGCCAGCAGCTTGGGGACAGCCACAGATACGCAGTATTTT,TRBV5-1,TRBJ2-3,.,.
CASSLLAAQETQYF,TGTGCCAGCAGTTTACTAGCGGCACAAGAGACCCAGTACTTC,TRBV28,TRBJ2-5,.,TRBD2
CASSSGLAGSTDTQYF,TGTGCCAGCAGCTCCGGACTAGCGGGAAGCACAGATACGCAGTATTTT,TRBV7-9,TRBJ2-3,once,TRBD2
CASSEGTDYSNQPQHF,TGTGCCAGCAGTGAAGGGACAGACTATAGCAATCAGCCCCAGCATTTT,TRBV25-1,TRBJ1-5,.,TRBD1
CASSPPEGRNTEAFF,TGTGCCAGCAGCCCCCCGGAGGGACGCAACACTGAAGCTTTCTTT,TRBV7-8,TRBJ1-1,once,.
CASSSLGRPHNEQFF,TGTGCCAGCAGTTCCCTCGGGAGGCCACACAATGAGCAGTTCTTC,TRBV28,TRBJ2-1,.,TRBD2
CASSPRTAVAGEGNEQFF,TGTGCCAGTAGTCCCAGGACAGCAGTAGCGGGAGAAGGCAATGAGCAGTTCTTC,TRBV19,TRBJ2-1,.,TRBD2
CASSTPDRDSPLHF,TGTGCCAGTAGTACTCCGGACAGGGATTCACCCCTCCACTTT,TRBV19,TRBJ1-6,.,TRBD1
CSARRPNNGEQFF,TGCAGCGCCCGCCGGCCTAATAACGGTGAGCAGTTCTTC,TRBV29-1,TRBJ2-1,once,.
CASSLTGIGETQYF,TGTGCCAGCAGCTTAACAGGGATCGGCGAGACCCAGTACTTC,TRBV7-7,TRBJ2-5,.,.
CSASQGGGGYEQYF,TGCAGCGCCTCCCAAGGGGGAGGTGGTTACGAGCAGTACTTC,TRBV29-1,TRBJ2-7,.,.
CASSLSGSYSYEQYF,TGTGCCAGCAGCTTATCAGGGAGTTACTCCTACGAGCAGTACTTC,TRBV11-2,TRBJ2-7,once,.
CASSLLTGTGYEQYF,TGTGCCAGCAGTTTACTCACCGGGACAGGGTACGAGCAGTACTTC,TRBV27,TRBJ2-7,.,TRBD1
CSIWTGGSQPQHF,TGCAGCATCTGGACAGGGGGCAGTCAGCCCCAGCATTTT,TRBV29-1,TRBJ1-5,.,TRBD1
CATSRDRGRGYSNQPQHF,TGTGCCACCAGCAGAGATCGGGGCAGGGGATATAGCAATCAGCCCCAGCATTTT,TRBV15,TRBJ1-5,.,.
CASSPGTGGHYLTLNTEAFF,TGTGCCAGCAGCCCCGGGACAGGGGGCCACTACCTTACTTTGAACACTGAAGCTTTCTTT,TRBV21-1,TRBJ1-1,.,.
CASSFWTSGRASDTQYF,TGCGCCAGCAGCTTTTGGACTAGCGGGAGGGCCTCAGATACGCAGTATTTT,TRBV5-1,TRBJ2-3,.,TRBD2
CSVRTSTDTQYF,TGCAGCGTGAGGACTAGCACAGATACGCAGTATTTT,TRBV29-1,TRBJ2-3,.,.
CASSYEGYGYTF,TGCGCCAGCAGCTATGAGGGCTATGGCTACACCTTC,TRBV5-1,TRBJ1-2,.,.
CASSLVPSGSSQETQYF,TGCGCCAGCAGCTTGGTCCCTAGCGGGAGCTCCCAAGAGACCCAGTACTTC,TRBV5-1,TRBJ2-5,.,TRBD2
CASSRDGLWGEQYF,TGTGCCAGCAGCAGGGATGGGCTCTGGGGGGAGCAGTACTTC,TRBV28,TRBJ2-7,.,.
CASSLSSFSRGNYEQYF,TGTGCCAGCAGTTTATCGTCCTTTTCCAGGGGGAACTACGAGCAGTACTTC,TRBV27,TRBJ2-7,.,TRBD1
CAISEGQGLGTQYF,TGTGCCATCAGTGAAGGACAGGGTTTGGGGACCCAGTACTTC,TRBV10-3,TRBJ2-5,.,TRBD1
CASSQTVVQRTEAFF,TGCGCCAGCAGCCAAACCGTCGTACAGAGGACTGAAGCTTTCTTT,TRBV5-1,TRBJ1-1,.,.
CASSVVVGSKNIQYF,TGTGCCAGCAGCGTAGTAGTCGGGTCCAAAAACATTCAGTACTTC,TRBV9,TRBJ2-4,.,.